Below, 19 T cell receptor beta chains from the same sample are listed, as sequenced in a study of cytomegalovirus exposure and HLA in healthy donors. Amplification used 60 Vbeta primers and 13 Jbeta primers. Libraries were prepared by immunoSEQ multiplex PCR; TCRdb keeps only in-frame clonotypes and omits some of them. The sample contains a few hundred thousand clones, roughly 80% of which appear only once. Sequenced material: PBMCs. The receptor source for this set is a man aged 25-40 years in good health and CMV-seronegative.

The CDR3 protein is CASSMTRLRGNTEAFF. The CDR3 nucleotides read TGTGCCAGTAGTATGACTAGACTGAGAGGGAACACTGAAGCTTTCTTT. The V and J genes are TRBV19 and TRBJ1-1; D remains unclear. CDR1 is LNHDA and CDR2 is SQIVND in the germline V gene (reference sequence). With 3 bases removed from V and 1 base from J, the gap between germline ends came to 15 bases. The CDR3 covers 16 residues.

The chain carries TRBV5-1 and TRBJ2-2, with 9 bases lining up with TRBD1. Germline values: CDR1 SGHRS, CDR2 YFSETQ. With 4 bases clipped from V and 0 bases from J, the junction kept 4 bases outside the gene matches. CDR3 size: 16 residues. The CDR3 loop is CASSLWTGANTGELFF. The CDR3 nucleotides are TGCGCCAGCAGCCTCTGGACAGGGGCGAACACCGGGGAGCTGTTTTTT.

This chain connects TRBV2 to TRBJ2-7; TRBD1 agrees at 9 bases. CDR1 SNHLY and CDR2 FYNNEI come from the germline V gene. V gave up 8 bases and J gave up 8 bases; unmatched junction bases: 4. The CDR3 contains 11 residues. CDR3 sequence (DNA): TGTGCCAGCGTCAACAGGGGGCAGCAGTACTTC. Protein: CASVNRGQQYF.

The CDR3 sequence: CASRSRLAVETQYF. The CDR3 DNA is TGTGCCAGCAGGTCCAGACTAGCGGTAGAGACCCAGTACTTC. This chain connects TRBV5-4 to TRBJ2-5, with 9 bases lining up with TRBD2. Germline V CDR1 and CDR2: SGHNT, YYREEE (reference sequence). This CDR3 spans 14 amino acids. The V and J ends lost 5 bases and 4 bases, in that order; junction bases with no gene match: 6.

The chain employs TRBV11-3 and TRBJ2-5; D remains unclear. The V and J ends lost 5 bases and 5 bases respectively, with 12 bases between them. The length of the CDR3 is 13 residues. CDR1 and CDR2 from the germline V gene are SGHNT and YENEEA. CDR3 bases: TGTGCCAGCAGCAAGCCACCCGGTGAGACCCAGTACTTC. This translates into CASSKPPGETQYF.

This clone was seen ten or more times. The rearrangement links TRBV28 to TRBJ1-1; 7 bases fit TRBD1. CDR1 is MDHEN, CDR2 SYDVKM, per germline. This CDR3 contains 14 residues. Losses at the gene ends were 7 bases for V and 3 bases for J; bases not matched to a gene: 8. The CDR3 coding sequence is TGTGCCAGCACGCAGGGGGTGGAATACACTGAAGCTTTCTTT. Amino acid sequence: CASTQGVEYTEAFF.

The table lists this clone with a few counts. The chain recombines TRBV2 with TRBJ1-5; 10 nucleotides match TRBD1. Germline V lookup: CDR1 SNHLY, CDR2 FYNNEI. Unmatched junction bases numbered 11, after V lost 6 bases and J lost 0 bases. The CDR3 totals 18 residues. The CDR3 nucleotides read TGTGCCAGCAGCAGGGACAGGGGCGCCCTTTATAGCAATCAGCCCCAGCATTTT. Its protein is CASSRDRGALYSNQPQHF.

This sequence joins TRBV5-6 and TRBJ1-2; D gene uncertain. Trimming pared 5 bases from V and 3 bases from J, leaving 11 bases between. CDR1 and CDR2 from the germline V gene are SGHDT and YYEEEE. The CDR3 runs to 13 residues. The CDR3 here is CASRREGYYGYTF. CDR3 DNA: TGTGCCAGCAGAAGAGAGGGATACTATGGCTACACCTTC. The full variable domain, completed using reference TRBV5-6 and TRBJ1-2, is DAGVTQSPTHLIKTRGQQVTLRCSPKSGHDTVSWYQQALGQGPQFIFQYYEEEERQRGNFPDRFSGHQFPNYSSELNVNALLLGDSALYLCASRREGYYGYTFGSGTRLTVV.

This clone was counted once. V and J are TRBV15 and TRBJ1-2; possibly TRBD1 for D (5 bases). The CDR3 runs 15 residues. From germline, CDR1 is LNHNV and CDR2 YYDKDF (reference sequence). Trimming took 0 bases from V and 8 from J, leaving 16 bases between them. The DNA of the CDR3 is TGTGCCACCAGCAGAGACGGGAGGACGGGGGGAGGCTACACCTTC. Its protein product is CATSRDGRTGGGYTF.

V is TRBV4-1 and J is TRBJ2-7; D not certain. V was pared by 4 bases and J by 6 bases, with 13 bases between. The length of the CDR3 is 13 residues. Germline V gives CDR1 MGHRA, CDR2 YSYEKL. The CDR3 DNA sequence: TGCGCCAGCAGCCTCCGTTCAGGTGGCGAGCAGTACTTC. Protein product: CASSLRSGGEQYF.

This clone was observed a few times. The chain recombines TRBV4-1 with TRBJ2-7; TRBD2 might be the D (6 bases). Deletions cut 3 bases from V and 1 base from J, with 10 bases between. The CDR3 contains 14 residues. From germline, CDR1 is MGHRA and CDR2 YSYEKL. CDR3 region: CASSQPGTSYEQYF. The CDR3 coding sequence is TGCGCCAGCAGCCAGCCCGGGACTTCCTACGAGCAGTACTTC.

This clone has just a few counts. Sequence at one end of the junction differs from germline and may be a read error. The rearrangement links TRBV28 to TRBJ2-6; possibly TRBD1 for D (5 bases). This CDR3 has 15 amino acids. Per the germline V gene, CDR1 is MDHEN and CDR2 is SYDVKM. CDR3 DNA sequence: TGTGCCAGCGGACGCGATACCTCTGGGGCCAGCGTCCTGACTTTC. Translation gives CASGRDTSGASVLTF. Based on the CDR3 plus reference TRBV28 and TRBJ2-6, the full variable domain is DVKVTQSSRYLVKRTGEKVFLECVQDMDHENMFWYRQDPGLGLRLIYFSYDVKMKEKGDIPEGYSVSREKKERFSLILESASTNQTSMYLCASGRDTSGASVLTFGAGSRLTVL.

In this sample, this clone turned up once. CDR3 residues: CASGRVLNTEAFF. CDR3 nucleotide sequence: TGTGCCAGCGGCCGGGTTCTCAACACTGAAGCTTTCTTT. The chain combines TRBV2 with TRBJ1-1, with D unclear. In germline, CDR1 is SNHLY, CDR2 FYNNEI. The CDR3 has 13 amino acids. The ends were cut back, 8 bases at V and 2 bases at J, with 12 bases in the middle.

The CDR3 DNA reads as TGTGCCAGCAGCTCGGGACAGGGGAGCGAAAAACTGTTTTTT. Its protein is CASSSGQGSEKLFF. The chain links TRBV5-5 to TRBJ1-4, with 10 bases lining up with TRBD1. Germline loops: CDR1 SGHKS, CDR2 YYEKEE (reference sequence). The CDR3 is made up of 14 amino acids. V shed 3 bases, J shed 8 bases, and the junction held 4 bases outside the gene matches.

This clone has just a few counts. The V call is TRBV7-9, the J call TRBJ2-1; 7 nucleotides match TRBD1. Germline V gene lookup returns CDR1 SEHNR and CDR2 FQNEAQ (reference sequence). V gave up 5 bases and J gave up 4 bases; unmatched junction bases: 8. The CDR3 loop spans 15 amino acids. The CDR3 spells CASSPTGAAYNEQFF. DNA for the CDR3: TGTGCCAGCAGCCCCACAGGGGCCGCTTACAATGAGCAGTTCTTC.

The count of this clone is one. CDR3 loop: CASSLAGKEETQYF. CDR3 nucleotides: TGTGCCAGCAGCTTGGCGGGGAAGGAAGAGACCCAGTACTTC. V usage is TRBV7-9 and J usage is TRBJ2-5; possible D gene TRBD2, 6 bases. Per germline, CDR1 SEHNR and CDR2 FQNEAQ (reference sequence). Trimming removed 3 bases at V and 3 bases at J, with 11 bases between. The CDR3 has 14 amino acids.

V usage is TRBV13 and J usage is TRBJ2-2; 8 bases map to TRBD1. The CDR3 totals 16 residues. The J segment lost 0 bases and the V segment lost 8 bases, leaving 8 bases of the junction unmatched. CDR1 PRHDT and CDR2 FYEKMQ come from the germline V gene (reference sequence). In DNA, the CDR3 is TGTGCCAGCGCTCCCCGACAGGGGACGAACACCGGGGAGCTGTTTTTT. The encoded protein is CASAPRQGTNTGELFF.

Details on this clone: Other DNA sequences in this specimen translate into the identical CDR3. The chain has TRBV15 and TRBJ2-7, with 9 bases fitting TRBD1. The CDR3 is made up of 15 amino acids. Germline-derived CDR1 and CDR2 are LNHNV and YYDKDF (reference sequence). V was clipped by 3 bases and J by 1 base; unmatched bases: 4. The CDR3 DNA follows: TGTGCCACCAGCAGGGGACAGGGTAGATCCTACGAGCAGTACTTC. Protein: CATSRGQGRSYEQYF. The variable domain in full, completed from reference TRBV15 and TRBJ2-7, reads DAMVIQNPRYQVTQFGKPVTLSCSQTLNHNVMYWYQQKSSQAPKLLFHYYDKDFNNEADTPDNFQSRRPNTSFCFLDIRSPGLGDTAMYLCATSRGQGRSYEQYFGPGTRLTVT.

This clone was picked up a small number of times. The genes are TRBV7-2 and TRBJ2-2; tentative D call: TRBD1 (6 bases). CDR1 and CDR2 (germline): SGHTA, FQGNSA. The CDR3 runs 16 residues. V was pared by 1 base and J by 2 bases, with 11 bases between. The CDR3 sequence: CASSLVWTVNTGELFF. The CDR3 DNA is TGTGCCAGCAGCTTAGTGTGGACAGTAAACACCGGGGAGCTGTTTTTT.